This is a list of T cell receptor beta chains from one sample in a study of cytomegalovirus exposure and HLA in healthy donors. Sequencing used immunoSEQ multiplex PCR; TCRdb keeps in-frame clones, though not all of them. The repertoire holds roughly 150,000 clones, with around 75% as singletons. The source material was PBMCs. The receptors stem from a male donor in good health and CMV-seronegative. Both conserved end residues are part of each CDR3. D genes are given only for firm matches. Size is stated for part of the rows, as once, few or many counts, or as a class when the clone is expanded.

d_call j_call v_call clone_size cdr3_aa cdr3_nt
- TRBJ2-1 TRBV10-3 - CAISVLSSYNEQFF TGTGCCATCAGTGTTCTGAGCTCCTACAATGAGCAGTTCTTC
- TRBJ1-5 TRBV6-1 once CASSELGISNQPQHF TGTGCCAGCAGTGAATTGGGCATTAGCAATCAGCCCCAGCATTTT
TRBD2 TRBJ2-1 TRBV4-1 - CASSQREGEQFF TGCGCCAGCAGCCAGCGGGAGGGTGAGCAGTTCTTC
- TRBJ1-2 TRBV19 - CASSMSRANYGYTF TGTGCCAGTAGTATGTCGCGAGCTAACTATGGCTACACCTTC
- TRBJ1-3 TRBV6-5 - CASGRGKGSGNTIYF TGTGCCAGCGGGAGAGGGAAGGGCTCTGGAAACACCATATATTTT
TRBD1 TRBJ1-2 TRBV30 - CAGTGDNYGYTF TGTGCCGGGACAGGGGATAACTATGGCTACACCTTC
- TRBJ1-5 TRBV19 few CASSIRRNQPQHF TGTGCCAGTAGTATCCGGCGGAATCAGCCCCAGCATTTT
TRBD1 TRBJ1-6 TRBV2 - CASTNTGASNSPLHF TGTGCCAGCACTAACACAGGGGCTTCTAATTCACCCCTCCACTTT
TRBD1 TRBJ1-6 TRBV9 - CASSVDWGQGRSPLHF TGTGCCAGCAGCGTAGATTGGGGACAGGGCCGTTCACCCCTCCACTTT
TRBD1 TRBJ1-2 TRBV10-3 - CAISESRGGYTF TGTGCCATCAGTGAGTCCAGGGGGGGCTACACCTTC
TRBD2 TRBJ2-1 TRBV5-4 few CASSFRLAGSNEQFF TGTGCCAGCAGCTTCAGGCTAGCGGGATCTAATGAGCAGTTCTTC
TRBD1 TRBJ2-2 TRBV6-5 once CASRPTGITGELFF TGTGCCAGCAGACCGACAGGGATCACCGGGGAGCTGTTTTTT
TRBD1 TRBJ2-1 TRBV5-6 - CASNLGTGPYNEQFF TGTGCCAGCAACCTAGGGACAGGTCCGTACAATGAGCAGTTCTTC
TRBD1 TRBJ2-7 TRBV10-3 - CAITGTGSYEQYF TGTGCCATCACCGGGACAGGGTCCTACGAGCAGTACTTC
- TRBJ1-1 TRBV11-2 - CASSFRGRVTEAFF TGTGCCAGCAGCTTTCGGGGTAGGGTGACTGAAGCTTTCTTT
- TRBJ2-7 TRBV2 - CASSGNRITYEQYF TGTGCCAGCAGTGGAAACAGGATTACCTACGAGCAGTACTTC
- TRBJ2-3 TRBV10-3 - CAISASGTDTQYF TGTGCCATCAGTGCAAGCGGTACAGATACGCAGTATTTT
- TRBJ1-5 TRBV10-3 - CAISENGGGRQPQHF TGTGCCATCAGTGAGAACGGGGGGGGGCGGCAGCCCCAGCATTTT
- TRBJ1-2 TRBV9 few CASSVTPGQGYGYTF TGTGCCAGCAGCGTTACTCCGGGACAAGGATATGGCTACACCTTC
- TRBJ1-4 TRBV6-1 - CASRRQGGEKLFF TGTGCCAGCAGGCGCCAGGGTGGTGAAAAACTGTTTTTT
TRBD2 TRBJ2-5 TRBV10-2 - CASGTSGQETQYF TGCGCCAGCGGGACTAGCGGACAAGAGACCCAGTACTTC
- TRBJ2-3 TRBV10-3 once CAISTASTDTQYF TGTGCCATCAGTACAGCTAGCACAGATACGCAGTATTTT